This paragraph covers one T cell receptor beta chain sequence. The data derive from a study of blood T cell repertoires in COVID-19. Study overall: Some COVID-19 samples were acute and others convalescent; all came from the United States, Italy and Spain. Sample material is recorded as cDNA or gDNA derived from T cells, B-cell-depleted T cells, or PBMCs.

The CDR3 runs 16 residues. Germline assignment: CDR1 MNHEY and CDR2 SVGAGI. With 4 bases clipped from V and 4 bases from J, the junction kept 10 bases outside the gene matches. Original processing methods: Reference gene primer amplification gave estimated nucleated cell counts. Produced via immunoSEQ multiplex PCR; TCRdb's table is partial and in-frame only. V and J calls and clone size are given by that table; D and trimming were obtained from the DNA. The data contain about 99,000 clones, about 80% of them singletons. This sequence originates from a woman over 75 with active or convalescent COVID-19. The rearrangement links TRBV6-5 to TRBJ2-3; TRBD2 matches at 8 bases. The sequenced sample was peripheral blood. CDR3 coding DNA: TGTGCCAGCAGTTCTCGGACTAGCAGAGGCGCAGATACGCAGTATTTT. This translates into CASSSRTSRGADTQYF.